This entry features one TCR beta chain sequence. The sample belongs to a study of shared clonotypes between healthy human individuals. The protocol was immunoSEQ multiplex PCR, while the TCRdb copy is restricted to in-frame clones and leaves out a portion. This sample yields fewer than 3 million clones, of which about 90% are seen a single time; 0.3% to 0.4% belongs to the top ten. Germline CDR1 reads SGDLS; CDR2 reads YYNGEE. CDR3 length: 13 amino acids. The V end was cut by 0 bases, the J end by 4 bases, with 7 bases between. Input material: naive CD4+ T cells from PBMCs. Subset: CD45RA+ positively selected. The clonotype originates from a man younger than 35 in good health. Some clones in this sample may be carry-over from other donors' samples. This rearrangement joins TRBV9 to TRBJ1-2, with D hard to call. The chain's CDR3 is CASSVGPAYGYTF. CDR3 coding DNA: TGTGCCAGCAGCGTAGGTCCGGCCTATGGCTACACCTTC.